The rows below give T cell receptor beta chains drawn from one sample of a study of T-cell memory formation after mild COVID-19. TCRdb itself ran the 5' RACE reads through MiXCR, one entry per CDR3 protein. This sample carries 170,000 or so distinct CDR3 sequences, around a third of them seen once, and the ten largest clones take around 12%. Sequencing input: PBMCs or a T cell subset sorted from them (not recorded which). These receptors were obtained from an adult woman who had mild COVID-19 (a few samples of this study predate the infection). Cell type and time point are not known. CDR3s include the opening cysteine and the closing phenylalanine or tryptophan. Each record gives: J gene, clone size, V gene, D gene, CDR3 protein, CDR3 DNA. D genes are given only for firm matches. Clone size is stated in some rows and not others, as once, few, many or a class when expanded.

TRBJ2-7,.,TRBV7-2,.,CASSLGYSYEQYF,TGTGCCAGCAGCTTAGGCTACTCCTACGAGCAGTACTTC
TRBJ2-7,.,TRBV4-3,TRBD2,CASSLSKAGGSYEQYF,TGCGCCAGCAGCCTCTCGAAAGCGGGAGGCTCCTACGAGCAGTACTTC
TRBJ2-1,.,TRBV25-1,.,CASSTRTSYNEQFF,TGTGCCAGCAGTACCCGGACTTCCTACAATGAGCAGTTCTTC
TRBJ1-2,.,TRBV29-1,.,CSVGLYGYTF,TGCAGCGTTGGACTCTATGGCTACACCTTC
TRBJ1-1,.,TRBV12-3/TRBV12-4,.,CASSFGSPEAFF,TGTGCCAGCAGTTTTGGGTCGCCTGAAGCTTTCTTT
TRBJ2-5,few,TRBV24-1,.,CATSGQNQETQYF,TGTGCCACCTCAGGACAAAACCAAGAGACCCAGTACTTC
TRBJ2-1,.,TRBV6-2/TRBV6-3,TRBD2,CASSYRGGINEQFF,TGTGCCAGCAGTTACCGGGGGGGGATTAATGAGCAGTTCTTC
TRBJ2-7,few,TRBV15,TRBD2,CATSSSGRSDEQYF,TGTGCCACCAGCAGTAGCGGGAGGTCCGACGAGCAGTACTTC
TRBJ2-2,.,TRBV6-2/TRBV6-3,.,CASRVETGLNTGELFF,TGTGCCAGCAGAGTTGAAACAGGGTTGAACACCGGGGAGCTGTTTTTT
TRBJ2-2,.,TRBV28,.,CASSLEGFANTGELFF,TGTGCCAGCAGTTTGGAGGGGTTCGCGAACACCGGGGAGCTGTTTTTT
TRBJ2-3,.,TRBV7-3,.,CASSVSGPTDTQYF,TGTGCCAGCAGCGTCAGTGGCCCTACGGATACGCAGTATTTT
TRBJ1-6,.,TRBV12-3/TRBV12-4,TRBD1,CASSLGGQLNSPLHF,TGTGCCAGCAGTCTAGGGGGACAGCTTAATTCACCCCTCCACTTT
TRBJ2-1,.,TRBV24-1,TRBD1,CATSLPDRDNEQFF,TGTGCCACCAGCCTACCCGACAGGGACAATGAGCAGTTCTTC
TRBJ2-1,few,TRBV7-2,.,CASSLDPSSSYNEQFF,TGTGCCAGCAGCTTGGACCCATCGAGCTCCTACAATGAGCAGTTCTTC
TRBJ2-1,.,TRBV12-3/TRBV12-4,TRBD2,CASRQDGQGTSGRAETYNEQFF,TGTGCCAGCAGGCAGGACGGACAAGGGACTAGCGGGAGGGCCGAGACCTACAATGAGCAGTTCTTC
TRBJ1-1,.,TRBV6-2/TRBV6-3,.,CASSYGLSEAFF,TGTGCCAGCAGCTATGGACTGAGCGAAGCTTTCTTT
TRBJ2-3,.,TRBV5-1,TRBD2,CASSFRPTSGGADTQYF,TGCGCCAGCAGCTTCCGCCCTACTAGCGGGGGGGCGGATACGCAGTATTTT
TRBJ1-1,.,TRBV4-2,TRBD1,CASSQATGTGTPNTEAFF,TGTGCCAGCAGCCAGGCAACCGGGACAGGGACCCCTAACACTGAAGCTTTCTTT
TRBJ2-1,.,TRBV9,.,CASSVAGGGSGELYNEQFF,TGTGCCAGCAGCGTAGCAGGGGGTGGTAGCGGTGAACTCTACAATGAGCAGTTCTTC
TRBJ1-2,few,TRBV27,.,CASSFTGSIRGYTF,TGTGCCAGCAGTTTTACAGGGTCGATAAGAGGCTACACCTTC
TRBJ1-2,few,TRBV27,.,CASSLESQGGYGYTF,TGTGCCAGCAGTTTGGAGTCCCAGGGAGGGTATGGCTACACCTTC
TRBJ2-1,few,TRBV7-8,.,CASRPAGGGSYNEQFF,TGTGCCAGCAGGCCAGCCGGCGGGGGCTCCTACAATGAGCAGTTTTTC
TRBJ2-7,.,TRBV5-1,TRBD2,CASSLASGSQYF,TGCGCCAGCAGCTTGGCTAGCGGGAGTCAGTACTTC
TRBJ2-1,.,TRBV6-2/TRBV6-3,TRBD2,CASSSPAGGSYNEQFF,TGTGCCAGCAGTTCACCCGCGGGAGGATCCTACAATGAGCAGTTCTTC
TRBJ1-4,.,TRBV7-9,.,CASSLARWANEKLFF,TGTGCCAGCAGCTTAGCGCGTTGGGCTAATGAAAAACTGTTTTTT
TRBJ2-7,.,TRBV12-3/TRBV12-4,.,CASSLRGTPYEQYF,TGTGCCAGCAGTTTGCGCGGGACCCCCTACGAGCAGTACTTC
TRBJ2-3,few,TRBV6-5,.,CASSPSGRTDTQYF,TGTGCCAGCAGTCCCTCGGGCCGCACAGATACGCAGTATTTT